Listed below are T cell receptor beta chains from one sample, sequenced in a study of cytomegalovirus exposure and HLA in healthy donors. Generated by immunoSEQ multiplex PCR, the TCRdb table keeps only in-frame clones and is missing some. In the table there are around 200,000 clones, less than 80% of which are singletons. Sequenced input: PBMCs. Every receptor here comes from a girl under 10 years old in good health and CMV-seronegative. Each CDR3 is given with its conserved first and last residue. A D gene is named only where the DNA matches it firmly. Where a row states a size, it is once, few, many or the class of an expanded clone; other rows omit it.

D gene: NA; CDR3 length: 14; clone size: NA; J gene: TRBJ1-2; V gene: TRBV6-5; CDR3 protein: CASSYGLGQWGYTF; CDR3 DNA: TGTGCCAGCAGTTACGGGTTGGGGCAGTGGGGCTACACCTTC
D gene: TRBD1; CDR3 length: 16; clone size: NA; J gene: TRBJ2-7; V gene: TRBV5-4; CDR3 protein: CASSSGTAGVLYEQYF; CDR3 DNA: TGTGCCAGCAGTTCTGGGACAGCCGGTGTCCTTTACGAGCAGTACTTC
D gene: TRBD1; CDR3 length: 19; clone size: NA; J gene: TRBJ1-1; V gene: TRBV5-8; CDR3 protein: CAKFRYAGGQRFWPPEAFF; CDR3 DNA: TGTGCCAAATTCCGGTACGCAGGGGGGCAGCGCTTTTGGCCGCCTGAAGCTTTCTTT
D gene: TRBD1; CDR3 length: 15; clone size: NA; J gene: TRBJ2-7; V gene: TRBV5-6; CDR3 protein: CASRTGTGPPYEQYF; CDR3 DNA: TGTGCCAGCAGAACGGGGACAGGGCCTCCCTACGAGCAGTACTTC
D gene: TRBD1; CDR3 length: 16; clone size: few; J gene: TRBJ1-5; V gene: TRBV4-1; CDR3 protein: CASSQTGTGKNQPQHF; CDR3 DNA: TGCGCCAGCAGCCAAACCGGGACAGGAAAAAATCAGCCCCAGCATTTT
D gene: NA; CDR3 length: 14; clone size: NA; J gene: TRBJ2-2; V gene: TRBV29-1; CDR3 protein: CSAVTMRGTGELFF; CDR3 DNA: TGCAGCGCTGTGACAATGCGTGGGACCGGGGAGCTGTTTTTT
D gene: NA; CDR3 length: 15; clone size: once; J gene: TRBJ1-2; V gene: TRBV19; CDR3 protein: CASSLLGTGIYGYTF; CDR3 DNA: TGTGCCAGTAGTCTTCTCGGGACTGGGATCTATGGCTACACCTTC
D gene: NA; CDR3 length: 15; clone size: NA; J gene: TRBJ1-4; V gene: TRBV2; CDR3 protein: CASRGRGTTYEKLFF; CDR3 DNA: TGTGCCAGCAGGGGTAGGGGGACAACCTATGAAAAACTGTTTTTT
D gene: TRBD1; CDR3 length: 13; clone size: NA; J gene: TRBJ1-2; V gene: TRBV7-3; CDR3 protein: CASSSGTGNGYTF; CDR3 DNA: TGTGCCAGCAGCTCAGGGACAGGGAATGGCTACACCTTC
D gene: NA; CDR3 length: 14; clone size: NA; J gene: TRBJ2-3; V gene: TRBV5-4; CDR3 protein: CASSRRAEADTQYF; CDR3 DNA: TGTGCCAGCAGCCGGAGGGCCGAGGCAGATACGCAGTATTTT
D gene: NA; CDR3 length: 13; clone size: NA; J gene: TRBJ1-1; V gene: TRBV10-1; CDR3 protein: CASMWVGVTEAFF; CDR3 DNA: TGCGCCAGCATGTGGGTAGGGGTGACTGAAGCTTTCTTT
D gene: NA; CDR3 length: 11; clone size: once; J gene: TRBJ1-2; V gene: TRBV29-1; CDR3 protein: CSVDRGEGYTF; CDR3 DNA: TGCAGCGTTGATCGGGGGGAGGGCTACACCTTC
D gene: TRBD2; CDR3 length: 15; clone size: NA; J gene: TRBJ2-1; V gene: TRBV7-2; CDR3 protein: CASSFIAGGTNEQFF; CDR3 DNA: TGTGCCAGCAGCTTCATCGCGGGGGGTACTAATGAGCAGTTCTTC
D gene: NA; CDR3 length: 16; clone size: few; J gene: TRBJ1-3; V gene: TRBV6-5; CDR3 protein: CASSYWDGSSGNTIYF; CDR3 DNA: TGTGCCAGCAGTTACTGGGACGGGAGCTCTGGAAACACCATATATTTT
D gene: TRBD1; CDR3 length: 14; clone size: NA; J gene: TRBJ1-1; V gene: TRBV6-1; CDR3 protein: CASSGRTGGTEAFF; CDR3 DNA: TGTGCCAGCAGTGGCCGGACAGGGGGGACTGAAGCTTTCTTT
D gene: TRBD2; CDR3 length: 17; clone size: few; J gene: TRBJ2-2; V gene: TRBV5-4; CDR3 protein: CASSLRTSASNTGELFF; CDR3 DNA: TGTGCCAGCAGCTTGCGGACTAGCGCCTCGAACACCGGGGAGCTGTTTTTT
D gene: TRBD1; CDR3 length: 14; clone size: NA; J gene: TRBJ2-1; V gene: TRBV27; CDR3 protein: CASTRTGIPSEQFF; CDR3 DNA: TGTGCCAGCACTCGGACAGGGATCCCCTCTGAGCAGTTCTTC